These 12 T cell receptor beta chains were sequenced from one sample in a study of blood T cells in healthy people across ages. Alongside a J-beta primer mix, a sample-barcoded 5' primer served in a second PCR lasting about 6 to 12 cycles. TCRdb re-derived calls from the 5' RACE reads in MiXCR, one entry per CDR3 protein. This table has 750,000 to 850,000 distinct CDR3 sequences, roughly 25% appearing once. These same records also appear under a second study, on T cells of mothers and their children.

Material for sequencing was blood. These receptors all come from a boy aged 5-17 years in good health.

This clonotype occurred a few times. This sequence joins TRBV10-3 and TRBJ2-7; D is possibly TRBD2 (5 bases). Trimming took off 0 bases at V and 6 bases at J, with 18 bases between the two ends. The germline CDR1 and CDR2 sequences are ENHRY and SYGVKD. This CDR3 spans 16 amino acids. The DNA for the CDR3 is TGTGCCATCAGTGAGTCGACCGGGGTAAATTCTGGCGAGCAGTACTTC. Amino acid sequence: CAISESTGVNSGEQYF.

This sequence joins TRBV4-3 and TRBJ1-2, with D maybe TRBD1 (6 bases). The CDR3 extends over 16 amino acids. Germline V CDR1 and CDR2: LGHNA, YSLEER. Trimming left V 0 bases short and J 4 bases short, with 15 bases between. CDR3 coding DNA: TGCGCCAGCAGCCAAGATCGAGGACAGCTGTTCTATGGCTACACCTTC. This codes for CASSQDRGQLFYGYTF.

V gene TRBV7-2 combines with J gene TRBJ2-3; 7 bases fit TRBD2. With V trimmed by 6 bases and J by 4 bases, 4 bases remained unmatched. Germline assignment: CDR1 SGHTA and CDR2 FQGNSA. The CDR3 is 13 residues long. Here the CDR3 reads CASRMSGADTQYF. CDR3 DNA: TGTGCCAGCAGGATGAGCGGGGCAGATACGCAGTATTTT. Full variable domain (outside the CDR3, taken from reference TRBV7-2 and TRBJ2-3): GAGVSQSPSNKVTEKGKDVELRCDPISGHTALYWYRQSLGQGLEFLIYFQGNSAPDKSGLPSDRFSAERTGGSVSTLTIQRTQQEDSAVYLCASRMSGADTQYFGPGTRLTVL.

The chain combines TRBV20-1 with TRBJ2-7, with no clear D. V lost 0 bases to trimming and J lost 4 bases, with 19 bases between them. Germline CDR1 and CDR2: DFQATT and SNEGSKA (reference sequence). The CDR3 extends over 16 amino acids. The CDR3 spells CSARDWQEAVLYEQYF. The CDR3 bases are TGCAGTGCTAGAGATTGGCAAGAGGCAGTACTTTACGAGCAGTACTTC.

The V gene is TRBV27, the J gene TRBJ2-7, with D hard to call. The V and J ends lost 5 bases and 5 bases respectively, with 16 bases between them. CDR1 and CDR2 (germline): MNHEY, SMNVEV (reference sequence). This CDR3 region has 14 residues. CDR3 residues: CASSNGPSSDEQYF. The CDR3 region has the DNA TGTGCCAGCAGTAACGGGCCGTCTTCGGACGAGCAGTACTTC.

This clonotype occurred many times. The genes are TRBV29-1 and TRBJ1-6; no clear D. The CDR3 sequence is 13 residues long. Germline CDR1 is SQVTM and CDR2 is ANQGSEA. Trimming pared 6 bases from V and 11 bases from J, leaving 17 bases between. As DNA, the CDR3 is TGCAGCGTAGCAGGAGGTACCGGGACACCCCTCCACTTT. It yields the protein CSVAGGTGTPLHF.

The rearrangement uses TRBV7-3 and TRBJ2-5, with D perhaps TRBD1 (6 bases). Germline CDR1 SGHTA, CDR2 FQGTGA. V lost 5 bases, J lost 5 bases, and 15 bases lay in between. The CDR3 is made up of 14 amino acids. CDR3 sequence: CASSPMGAPETQYF. The CDR3 DNA reads as TGTGCCAGCAGCCCGATGGGGGCCCCGGAGACCCAGTACTTC.

This clonotype turned up a few times. The chain carries TRBV7-2 and TRBJ2-7; 8 positions agree with TRBD2. Looked up from germline, CDR1 is SGHTA and CDR2 is FQGNSA. V shed 1 base and J 3 bases; nucleotides not matched to a gene: 5. This CDR3 region has 15 residues. The CDR3 protein is CASSLDSGSGYEQYF. As DNA, the CDR3 is TGTGCCAGCAGCTTAGACAGCGGGAGTGGCTACGAGCAGTACTTC.

In the case of this clonotype: With a much larger clone just one base away, this may be a read error. The CDR3 does not close with the conserved phenylalanine or tryptophan, likely indicating a read error. The chain combines TRBV20-1 with TRBJ2-5, with 12 bases identical to TRBD2. The CDR3 length is 18 residues. The V gene end was trimmed by 2 bases and the J gene end by 2 bases; junction bases not matched to a gene: 12. Per the germline V gene, CDR1 is DFQATT and CDR2 is SNEGSKA (reference sequence). As DNA, the CDR3 is TGCAGTGCTAGACCGACCGGACTAGCGGGGATCAGACAAGAGACCCAGTACCTC. Translation gives CSARPTGLAGIRQETQYL.

This clonotype was detected a few times. The J gene is TRBJ2-2, the V gene TRBV2; no clear D gene. Germline values: CDR1 SNHLY, CDR2 FYNNEI. Trimming stripped 6 bases from V and 0 bases from J, with 11 bases between. The CDR3 is made up of 15 amino acids. The CDR3 sequence: CASSADLTNTGELFF. The CDR3, as DNA: TGTGCCAGCAGCGCCGACCTGACGAACACCGGGGAGCTGTTTTTT. The complete variable domain, with remaining parts taken from reference TRBV2 and TRBJ2-2, reads EPEVTQTPSHQVTQMGQEVILRCVPISNHLYFYWYRQILGQKVEFLVSFYNNEISEKSEIFDDQFSVERPDGSNFTLKIRSTKLEDSAMYFCASSADLTNTGELFFGEGSRLTVL.

This clonotype was counted only a few times. One end of the junction varies from germline; a read error may be responsible. The chain combines TRBV20-1 with TRBJ1-3, with 7 bases identical to TRBD1. The germline CDR1 and CDR2 sequences are DFQATT and SNEGSKA (reference sequence). This CDR3 comprises 17 residues. In DNA, the CDR3 is TGCAGTGCGATGTCCGCCGGGACAGCTCGCTCTGGAAATACCATATATTTT. Translating it yields CSAMSAGTARSGNTIYF.

This chain uses TRBV11-3 with TRBJ2-7; 7 bases are shared with TRBD1. The J call may be faulty, since TRBJ2-1 better matches the DNA end. CDR1 is SGHNT and CDR2 is YENEEA in the germline V gene. This CDR3 has 14 residues. CDR3 nucleotide sequence: TGTGCCAGCAGCTTAGAGGCAGGGGGCAATGAGCAGTTCTTC. As protein: CASSLEAGGNEQFF.